This note documents a single T cell receptor beta chain sequence. Its antigen is as yet unknown. This sample was included in a study of somatic mutations in cytotoxic T cells in rheumatoid arthritis. CDR1 SGHRS and CDR2 YFSETQ come from the germline V gene. J was trimmed by 6 bases and V by 0 bases; bases with no gene match: 7. The CDR3 has 15 residues. Profiled with immunoSEQ multiplex PCR; TCRdb holds only in-frame clones, not every one. The sample shows some 10,000 clones, over 75% of them seen only once. Study-wide findings and caveats: About an eighth of the roughly 60 patients had a largest CD8+ clone above 20% of CD8+ cells. With age, CD8+ clonality increased in rheumatoid arthritis patients, whereas no such increase appeared in healthy controls.

Healthy-control blood donors had a median age of around 56 years (range 21-70) and were 50% to 65% female. Purity of the CD4+ and CD8+ cells, isolated by positive magnetic bead selection, was checked by flow cytometry. The TCR was taken from a woman aged 50 to 60 in good health. Sequenced: CD8+ T cells sorted from blood. The rearrangement joins TRBV5-1 to TRBJ2-3; 7 bases align to TRBD2. The CDR3 sequence is CASSLDLTGGDTQYF. The CDR3 coding sequence is TGCGCCAGCAGCTTGGATTTAACCGGGGGGGATACGCAGTATTTT.